This T cell receptor beta chain originates from a study of cytomegalovirus exposure and HLA in healthy donors. This CDR3 comprises 17 residues. On this clone itself: The antigen is undetermined.

Study results and limitations: The authors confirmed in vitro that a few CMV-associated chains were specific for CMV antigens. Exclusion as indistinguishable affected some V segments, including TRBV6-2 and TRBV6-3. Earlier analysis yielded a pattern in which most TCR beta V segments were productive about 87% or about 30% of the time. In a later analysis, HLA-associated beta chains showed higher expansion and lower generation probabilities than comparable chains.

PCR was performed using 60 Vbeta and 13 Jbeta primers. Sequencing was performed with immunoSEQ multiplex PCR; in TCRdb, only in-frame clones are kept and a portion is missing. The sample has roughly 73,000 clones. This chain links TRBV21-1 with TRBJ1-1. TRBV21-1 is classified as a pseudogene. Sequencing input: PBMCs. The clonotype comes from a man in his fifties or sixties in good health and CMV-seropositive. The CDR3 DNA reads TGTGCCAGCAGCAAACCTCGCACACAAGAGGAGAACACTGAAGCTTTCTTT. Translation: CASSKPRTQEENTEAFF.